A single sample is the source of the 6 T cell receptor beta chains below, sequenced in a study of blood T cell repertoires in COVID-19. Sequencing was performed with immunoSEQ multiplex PCR; in TCRdb, only in-frame clones are kept and a portion is missing. This sample has tens of thousands of clones; 82% occur once, and the top ten carry around a fifth. The sample taken for sequencing was peripheral blood. Receptor source: a woman aged 60-75 years with acute or convalescent COVID-19.

The chain couples TRBV7-3 to TRBJ2-2; D is possibly TRBD2 (6 bases). Germline assignment: CDR1 SGHTA and CDR2 FQGTGA. V gave up 5 bases and J gave up 0 bases, with 13 bases separating them. The CDR3 extends over 16 amino acids. Here the CDR3 DNA reads TGTGCCAGCAGCCGAAAAGGGACTCCGAACACCGGGGAGCTGTTTTTT. Its translation: CASSRKGTPNTGELFF.

This clone turned up a few times. The chain recombines TRBV7-2 with TRBJ2-7; 10 bases line up with TRBD1. The germline gives CDR1 SGHTA, CDR2 FQGNSA. After removal of 2 bases from V and 7 bases from J, the junction contained 11 bases not matched to a gene. The CDR3 totals 16 residues. CDR3 sequence (DNA): TGTGCCAGCAGCTTAAGGTGGGAGACAGGGGGCGTGGAGCAGTACTTC. Residues: CASSLRWETGGVEQYF.

The chain uses TRBV6-1 and TRBJ2-1; TRBD1 matches 8 bases. The V gene's germline CDR1 is MNHNS and CDR2 SASEGT. The length of the CDR3 is 15 residues. The V and J ends lost 2 bases and 7 bases, in that order; junction bases with no gene match: 7. The CDR3 DNA follows: TGTGCCAGCAGTGAAAGGCAGGGGGCGCGGAATGAGCAGTTCTTC. Translated: CASSERQGARNEQFF.

The chain carries TRBV5-4 and TRBJ2-4; 14 bases line up with TRBD2. J was trimmed by 8 bases and V by 0 bases; bases with no gene match: 4. CDR1 and CDR2 from the germline V gene are SGHNT and YYREEE (reference sequence). CDR3 length equals 16 residues. CDR3 residues: CASSLGLAGGMDIQYF. In DNA form, the CDR3 reads TGTGCCAGCAGCTTGGGACTAGCGGGGGGGATGGACATTCAGTACTTC.

The chain is built from TRBV5-6 and TRBJ2-5; TRBD1 is a possible D gene (5 bases). Germline loops: CDR1 SGHDT, CDR2 YYEEEE. This CDR3 region has 11 residues. V lost 6 bases and J 3 bases, leaving 6 bases between the germline ends. The CDR3 bases are TGTGCCAGCAAAGGGGAAGAGACCCAGTACTTC. It specifies CASKGEETQYF.

The V and J genes are TRBV21-1 and TRBJ1-2; the D segment call TRBD1 is taken from the table without a DNA check. TRBV21-1 is shown as a pseudogene. There are 15 residues in the CDR3. The DNA of the CDR3 is TGTGCCAGCAGCAAATCGGCAGGGAATAGATATGGCTACACCTTC. Protein sequence: CASSKSAGNRYGYTF.